Presented here are 3 T cell receptor beta chains from one specimen sequenced in a study of control samples from healthy donors and cancer patients. Libraries were prepared by immunoSEQ multiplex PCR; TCRdb keeps only in-frame clonotypes and omits some of them. Of about 31,000 clones in the sample, 94% were seen once. Sequenced sample: blood. The source is a man aged 55 to 70 in good health.

This chain connects TRBV4-2 to TRBJ1-5; 9 bases align to TRBD1. Unmatched junction bases numbered 2, after V lost 4 bases and J lost 4 bases. The CDR3 has 14 amino acids. Per germline, CDR1 LGHNA and CDR2 YNFKEQ. This CDR3 is CASSPGTGNQPQHF. The DNA for the CDR3 is TGTGCCAGCAGCCCCGGGACAGGGAATCAGCCCCAGCATTTT.

The chain recombines TRBV7-8 with TRBJ2-7; tentative D call: TRBD1 (5 bases). Looked up from germline, CDR1 is SGHVS and CDR2 is FQNEAQ. V lost 3 bases and J 3 bases, leaving 9 bases between the germline ends. There are 13 residues in the CDR3. CDR3 DNA sequence: TGTGCCAGCAGCTTTTCGACAGACTACGAGCAGTACTTC. As protein: CASSFSTDYEQYF. Filled out from reference TRBV7-8 and TRBJ2-7, the complete variable domain reads GAGVSQSPRYKVAKRGQDVALRCDPISGHVSLFWYQQALGQGPEFLTYFQNEAQLDKSGLPSDRFFAERPEGSVSTLKIQRTQQEDSAVYLCASSFSTDYEQYFGPGTRLTVT.

The chain uses TRBV5-1 and TRBJ1-1; maybe TRBD1 (5 bases). V gave up 3 bases and J gave up 0 bases, with 12 bases separating them. The germline V gene encodes CDR1 SGHRS and CDR2 YFSETQ. The CDR3 length is 15 residues. CDR3 protein: CASSSASGMNTEAFF. In DNA, the CDR3 is TGCGCCAGCAGCTCAGCTTCAGGGATGAACACTGAAGCTTTCTTT.